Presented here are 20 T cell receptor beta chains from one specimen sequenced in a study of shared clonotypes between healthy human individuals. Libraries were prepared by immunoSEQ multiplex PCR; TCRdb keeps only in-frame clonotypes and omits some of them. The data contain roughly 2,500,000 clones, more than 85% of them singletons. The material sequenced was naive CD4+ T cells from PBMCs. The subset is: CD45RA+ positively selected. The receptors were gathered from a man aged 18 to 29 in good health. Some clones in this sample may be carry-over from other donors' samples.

CDR3 sequence reads: CASTPISSGANVLTF. The DNA of the CDR3 is TGTGCCAGCACTCCAATCTCCTCTGGGGCCAACGTCCTGACTTTC. The genes are TRBV6-5 and TRBJ2-6, with D unclear. V lost 7 bases and J lost 0, with 10 bases in between. The CDR3 consists of 15 residues. CDR1 and CDR2 (germline): MNHEY, SVGAGI.

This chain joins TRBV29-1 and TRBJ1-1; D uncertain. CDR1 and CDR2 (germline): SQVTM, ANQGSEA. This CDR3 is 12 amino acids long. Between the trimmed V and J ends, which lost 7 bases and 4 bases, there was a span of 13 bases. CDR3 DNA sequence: TGCAGCGCCTCCGATCTCCCCACTGAAGCTTTCTTT. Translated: CSASDLPTEAFF. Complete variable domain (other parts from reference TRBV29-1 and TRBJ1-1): SAVISQKPSRDICQRGTSLTIQCQVDSQVTMMFWYRQQPGQSLTLIATANQGSEATYESGFVIDKFPISRPNLTFSTLTVSNMSPEDSSIYLCSASDLPTEAFFGQGTRLTVV.

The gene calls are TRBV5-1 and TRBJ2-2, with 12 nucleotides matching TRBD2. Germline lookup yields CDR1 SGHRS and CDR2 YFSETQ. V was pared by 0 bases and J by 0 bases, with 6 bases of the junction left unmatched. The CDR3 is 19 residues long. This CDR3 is CASSLGTTSGRSNTGELFF. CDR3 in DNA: TGCGCCAGCAGCTTGGGAACTACTAGCGGGAGGTCGAACACCGGGGAGCTGTTTTTT.

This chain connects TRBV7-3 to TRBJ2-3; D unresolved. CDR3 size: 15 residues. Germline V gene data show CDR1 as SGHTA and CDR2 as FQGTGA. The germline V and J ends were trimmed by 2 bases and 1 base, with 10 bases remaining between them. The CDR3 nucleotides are TGTGCCAGCAGCTTACGGGCGCGTGGCACAGATACGCAGTATTTT. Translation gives CASSLRARGTDTQYF.

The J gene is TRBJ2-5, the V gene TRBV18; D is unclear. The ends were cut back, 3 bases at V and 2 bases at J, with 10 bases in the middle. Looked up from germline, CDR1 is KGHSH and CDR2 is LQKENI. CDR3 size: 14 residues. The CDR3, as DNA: TGTGCCAGCTCACCCTCGGCAACACAAGAGACCCAGTACTTC. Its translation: CASSPSATQETQYF.

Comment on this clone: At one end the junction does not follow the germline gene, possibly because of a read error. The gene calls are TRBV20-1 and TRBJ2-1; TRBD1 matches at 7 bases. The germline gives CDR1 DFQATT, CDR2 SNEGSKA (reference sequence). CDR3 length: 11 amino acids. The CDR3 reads CSASPRGGMVF. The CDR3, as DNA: TGCAGTGCTAGTCCCCGAGGGGGCATGGTCTTC.

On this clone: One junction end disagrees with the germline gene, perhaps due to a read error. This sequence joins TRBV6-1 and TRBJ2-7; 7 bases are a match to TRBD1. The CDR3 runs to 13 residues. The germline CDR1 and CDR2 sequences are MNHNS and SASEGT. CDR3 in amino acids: CACRQGTLGEQYF. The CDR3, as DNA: TGTGCCTGCAGACAGGGAACCCTCGGCGAGCAGTACTTC.

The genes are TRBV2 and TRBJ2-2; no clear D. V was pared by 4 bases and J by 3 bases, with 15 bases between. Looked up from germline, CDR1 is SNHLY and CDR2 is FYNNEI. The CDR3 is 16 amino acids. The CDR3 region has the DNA TGTGCCAGCAGTGTGGTCCCGCCAGACTACACCGGGGAGCTGTTTTTT. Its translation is CASSVVPPDYTGELFF.

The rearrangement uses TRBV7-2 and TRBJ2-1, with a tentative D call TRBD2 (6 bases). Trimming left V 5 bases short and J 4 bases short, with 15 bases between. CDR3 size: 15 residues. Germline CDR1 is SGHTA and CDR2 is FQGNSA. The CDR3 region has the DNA TGTGCCAGCAGCCAAGAGGGACTCCGTTACAATGAGCAGTTCTTC. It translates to CASSQEGLRYNEQFF.

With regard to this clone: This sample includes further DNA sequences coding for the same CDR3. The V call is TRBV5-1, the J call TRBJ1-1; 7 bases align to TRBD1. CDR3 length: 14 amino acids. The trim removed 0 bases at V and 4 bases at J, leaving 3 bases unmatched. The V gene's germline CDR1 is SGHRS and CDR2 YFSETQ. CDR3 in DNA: TGCGCCAGCAGCTTGGGGACAGGAGGCACTGAAGCTTTCTTT. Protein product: CASSLGTGGTEAFF.

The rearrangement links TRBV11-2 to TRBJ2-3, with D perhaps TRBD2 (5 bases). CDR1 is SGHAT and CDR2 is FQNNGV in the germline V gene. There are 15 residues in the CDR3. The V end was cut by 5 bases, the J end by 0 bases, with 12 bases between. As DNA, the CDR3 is TGTGCCAGCAGCGATTGGCGGACTAGCACAGATACGCAGTATTTT. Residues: CASSDWRTSTDTQYF. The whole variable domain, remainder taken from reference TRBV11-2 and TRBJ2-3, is EAGVAQSPRYKIIEKRQSVAFWCNPISGHATLYWYQQILGQGPKLLIQFQNNGVVDDSQLPKDRFSAERLKGVDSTLKIQPAKLEDSAVYLCASSDWRTSTDTQYFGPGTRLTVL.

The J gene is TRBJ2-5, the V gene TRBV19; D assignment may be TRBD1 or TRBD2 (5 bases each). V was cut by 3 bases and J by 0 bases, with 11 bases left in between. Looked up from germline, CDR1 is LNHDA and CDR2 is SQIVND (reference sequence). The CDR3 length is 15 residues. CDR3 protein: CASSIPGPYQETQYF. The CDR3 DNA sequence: TGTGCCAGTAGTATCCCGGGACCTTACCAAGAGACCCAGTACTTC.

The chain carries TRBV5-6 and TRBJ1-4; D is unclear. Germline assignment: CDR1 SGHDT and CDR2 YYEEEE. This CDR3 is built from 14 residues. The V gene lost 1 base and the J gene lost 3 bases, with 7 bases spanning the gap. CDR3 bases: TGTGCCAGCAGCTTGTACGGGCCTAATGAAAAACTGTTTTTT. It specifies CASSLYGPNEKLFF.

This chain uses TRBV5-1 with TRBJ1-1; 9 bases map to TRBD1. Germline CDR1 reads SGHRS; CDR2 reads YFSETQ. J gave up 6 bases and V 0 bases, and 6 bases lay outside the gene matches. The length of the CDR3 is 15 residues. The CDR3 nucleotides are TGCGCCAGCAGCTTGGAGGGGACAGGGATCGCTGAAGCTTTCTTT. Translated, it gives CASSLEGTGIAEAFF. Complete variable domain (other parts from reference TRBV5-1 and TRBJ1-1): KAGVTQTPRYLIKTRGQQVTLSCSPISGHRSVSWYQQTPGQGLQFLFEYFSETQRNKGNFPGRFSGRQFSNSRSEMNVSTLELGDSALYLCASSLEGTGIAEAFFGQGTRLTVV.

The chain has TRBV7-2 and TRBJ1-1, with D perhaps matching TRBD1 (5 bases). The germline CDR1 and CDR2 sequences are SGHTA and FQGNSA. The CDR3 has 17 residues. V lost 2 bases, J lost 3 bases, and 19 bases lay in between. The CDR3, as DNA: TGTGCCAGCAGCTTATCGCGGGGACCCACACTAGACACTGAAGCTTTCTTT. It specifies CASSLSRGPTLDTEAFF.

CDR3 in amino acids: CASSQDVGSGNTIYF. CDR3 nucleotide sequence: TGTGCCAGCAGCCAAGATGTGGGCTCTGGAAACACCATATATTTT. The V and J genes are TRBV4-2 and TRBJ1-3; no firm D call. The V end was cut by 0 bases, the J end by 0 bases, with 6 bases between. Germline loops: CDR1 LGHNA, CDR2 YNFKEQ. CDR3 length: 15 amino acids.

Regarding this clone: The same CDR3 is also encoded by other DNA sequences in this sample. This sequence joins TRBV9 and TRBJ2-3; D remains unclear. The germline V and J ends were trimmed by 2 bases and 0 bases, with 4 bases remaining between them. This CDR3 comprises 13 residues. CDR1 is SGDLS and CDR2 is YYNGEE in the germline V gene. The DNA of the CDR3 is TGTGCCAGCAGCGTCTCCAGCACAGATACGCAGTATTTT. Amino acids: CASSVSSTDTQYF.

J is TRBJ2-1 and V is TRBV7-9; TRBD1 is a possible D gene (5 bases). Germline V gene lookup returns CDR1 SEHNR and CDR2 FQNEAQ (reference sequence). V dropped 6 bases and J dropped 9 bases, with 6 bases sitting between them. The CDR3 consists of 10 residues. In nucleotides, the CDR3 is TGTGCCAGCAGGGGGCCTGAGCAGTTCTTC. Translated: CASRGPEQFF.

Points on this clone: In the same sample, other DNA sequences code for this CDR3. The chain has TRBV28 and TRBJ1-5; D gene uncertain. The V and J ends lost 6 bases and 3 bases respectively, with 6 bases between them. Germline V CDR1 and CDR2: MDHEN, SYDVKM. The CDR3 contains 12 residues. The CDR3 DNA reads TGTGCCAGCAGCCGGCCCAATCAGCCCCAGCATTTT. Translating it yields CASSRPNQPQHF.

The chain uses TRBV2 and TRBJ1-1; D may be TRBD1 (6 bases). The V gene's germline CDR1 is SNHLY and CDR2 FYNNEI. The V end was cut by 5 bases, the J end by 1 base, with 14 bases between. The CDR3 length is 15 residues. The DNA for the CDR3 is TGTGCCAGCAGTCGCTCGGGGGGCAGGAACACTGAAGCTTTCTTT. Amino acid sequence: CASSRSGGRNTEAFF. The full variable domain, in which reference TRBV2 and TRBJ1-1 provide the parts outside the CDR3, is EPEVTQTPSHQVTQMGQEVILRCVPISNHLYFYWYRQILGQKVEFLVSFYNNEISEKSEIFDDQFSVERPDGSNFTLKIRSTKLEDSAMYFCASSRSGGRNTEAFFGQGTRLTVV.